Below are 8 T cell receptor beta chains sequenced from a single sample in a study of cytomegalovirus exposure and HLA in healthy donors. The PCR had 60 Vbeta and 13 Jbeta primers. Sequenced by immunoSEQ multiplex PCR; TCRdb stores in-frame clones only, minus some. The table has approximately 120,000 clones, around three quarters seen once; the top ten hold roughly 8%. The specimen was PBMCs. The receptors derive from a woman in her fifties or sixties in good health and CMV-seropositive.

The rearrangement links TRBV29-1 to TRBJ1-2; the D gene is possibly TRBD1 (6 bases). CDR1 is SQVTM and CDR2 is ANQGSEA in the germline V gene. Trimming removed 7 bases at V and 2 bases at J, with 14 bases between. CDR3 length: 13 residues. CDR3 region: CSGGQGPNYGYTF. CDR3 DNA: TGCAGCGGTGGCCAGGGGCCCAACTATGGCTACACCTTC.

The chain employs TRBV9 and TRBJ1-2; TRBD1 agrees at 7 bases. The V segment lost 3 bases and the J segment 5 bases; nucleotides outside the gene matches: 7. The CDR3 extends over 14 amino acids. Germline V gives CDR1 SGDLS, CDR2 YYNGEE. CDR3 DNA: TGTGCCAGCAGCGGCCGCGGGACAGAATATGGCTACACCTTC. It is translated as CASSGRGTEYGYTF.

The rearrangement joins TRBV6-5 to TRBJ2-2, with D possibly TRBD1 on 6 matching bases. The germline V gene has CDR1 MNHEY and CDR2 SVGAGI. The V gene lost 5 bases and the J gene lost 4 bases, with 14 bases spanning the gap. CDR3 size: 15 residues. CDR3 bases: TGTGCCAGCAGTCCCCCCAGAGGGGGCACCGGGGAGCTGTTTTTT. It specifies CASSPPRGGTGELFF.

J is TRBJ1-1 and V is TRBV2; a weak D match, TRBD1 (5 bases). V lost 7 bases, J lost 3 bases, and 12 bases lay in between. The germline V gene encodes CDR1 SNHLY and CDR2 FYNNEI. CDR3 length: 13 residues. The CDR3 DNA follows: TGTGCCAGCATTCCCGGACACTACACTGAAGCTTTCTTT. It is translated as CASIPGHYTEAFF.

This clone was seen only a few times. One junction end does not reproduce the germline sequence, and a read error may be involved. The chain employs TRBV7-9 and TRBJ1-3, with 7 nucleotides matching TRBD1. CDR1 is SEHNR, CDR2 FQNEAQ, per germline (reference sequence). The CDR3 sequence is 17 residues long. The CDR3 DNA is TGTTCCAGCAGCTCAAGCCCCGGGACAGAGATTGGAAACACCATATATTTT. Encoded protein: CSSSSSPGTEIGNTIYF.

V usage is TRBV2 and J usage is TRBJ2-7, with 9 bases aligning to TRBD2. The germline gives CDR1 SNHLY, CDR2 FYNNEI. With V trimmed by 8 bases and J by 3 bases, 8 bases remained unmatched. This CDR3 contains 14 residues. The CDR3 nucleotides are TGTGCCAGCCGGAAGCGGGGGGAATTCTACGAGCAGTACTTC. Translation gives CASRKRGEFYEQYF.

The chain has TRBV4-1 and TRBJ2-4, with 7 bases matching TRBD1. The CDR3 spans 15 residues. The germline CDR1 and CDR2 sequences are MGHRA and YSYEKL. V shed 3 bases and J 7 bases; nucleotides not matched to a gene: 9. The CDR3 sequence: CASSQLGDRANIQYF. Here the CDR3 DNA reads TGCGCCAGCAGCCAGCTGGGCGACAGGGCTAACATTCAGTACTTC.

The chain employs TRBV4-3 and TRBJ2-7, with TRBD2 matching 7 bases. V trimming: 2 bases; J trimming: 2 bases; junction bases outside the gene matches: 6. The germline V gene has CDR1 LGHNA and CDR2 YSLEER. The CDR3 consists of 15 residues. CDR3 in amino acids: CASSQWRGGTYEQYF. The CDR3 DNA reads TGCGCCAGCAGCCAATGGCGGGGAGGGACCTACGAGCAGTACTTC.